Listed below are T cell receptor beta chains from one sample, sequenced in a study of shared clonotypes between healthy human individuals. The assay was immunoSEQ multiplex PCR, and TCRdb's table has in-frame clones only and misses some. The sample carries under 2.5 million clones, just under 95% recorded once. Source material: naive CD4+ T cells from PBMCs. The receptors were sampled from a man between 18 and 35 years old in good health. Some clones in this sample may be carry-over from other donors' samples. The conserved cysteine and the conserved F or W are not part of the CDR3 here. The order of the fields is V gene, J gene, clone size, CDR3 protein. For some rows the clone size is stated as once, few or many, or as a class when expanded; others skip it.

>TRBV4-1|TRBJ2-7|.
ASSQAPGRRDEQY
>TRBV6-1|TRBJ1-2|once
ASSEWQGAGGYT
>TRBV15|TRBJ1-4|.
ATSRGSKVGEKLF
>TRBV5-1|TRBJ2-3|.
ASSLGGNTDTQY
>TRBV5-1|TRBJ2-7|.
ASSWGQPGLRSYEQY
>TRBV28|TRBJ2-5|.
ASSPRDRQETQY
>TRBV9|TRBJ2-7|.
ASSPLSGGAYEQY
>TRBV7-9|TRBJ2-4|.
ASGPGQVGKNIQY
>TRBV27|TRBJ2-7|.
ASSVSGLLYEQY
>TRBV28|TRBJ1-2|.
ASTSRAGYGYT
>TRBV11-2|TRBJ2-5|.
ASSPRSETQY
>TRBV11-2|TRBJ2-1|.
ASSLAAKRSNNEQF
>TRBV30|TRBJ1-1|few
AWTAVSSTEAF
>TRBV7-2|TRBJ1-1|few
ASSLRDRASEAF
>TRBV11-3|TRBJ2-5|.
ASSPDQETQY
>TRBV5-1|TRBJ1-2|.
ASSATGAGGGYT
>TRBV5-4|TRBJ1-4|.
ASSLMGGNEKLF
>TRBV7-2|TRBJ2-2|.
ASSLTSGNTGELF
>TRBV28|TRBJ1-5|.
ASNSGTPGNQPQH
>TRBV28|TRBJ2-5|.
ASGSGHRVVAQY
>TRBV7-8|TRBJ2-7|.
ASSLVLAGAYEQY
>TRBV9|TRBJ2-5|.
ASSARGGKTQY
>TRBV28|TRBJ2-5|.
ASGVAGEETQY
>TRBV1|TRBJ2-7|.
TSSQPTSSPYEQY
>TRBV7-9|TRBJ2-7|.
ASSVTGLYSYEQY
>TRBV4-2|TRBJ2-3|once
ASSQDGSGSGTDTQY
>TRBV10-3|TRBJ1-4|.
AIRGGRGQGEKLF
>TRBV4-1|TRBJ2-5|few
ASSQVQGSRETQY
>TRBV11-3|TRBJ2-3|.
ASRTEGPWGDTQY
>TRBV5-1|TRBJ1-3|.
ASSLSGGGNTIY
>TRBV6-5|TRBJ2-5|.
ASSYSRDPGPQY
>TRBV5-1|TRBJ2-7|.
ASSLLAGESYEQY
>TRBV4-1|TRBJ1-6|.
ASSQRSAGVNSPLH
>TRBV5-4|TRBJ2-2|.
ASSFRITSGKNTGELF
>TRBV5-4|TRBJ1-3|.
ASSLWGVGNTIY
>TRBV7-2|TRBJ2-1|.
ASSEGLAGYNEQF
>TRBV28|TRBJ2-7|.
ASSLGTSSYEQY
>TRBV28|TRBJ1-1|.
ASTSPTVMNTEAF
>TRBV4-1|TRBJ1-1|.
ASSHVYSGQENTEAF
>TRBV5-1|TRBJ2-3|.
ASSSRTVAAQPTDTQY
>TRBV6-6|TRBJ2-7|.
ASSYREGEQY
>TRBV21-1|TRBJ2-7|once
ASSQVRDRAYEQY
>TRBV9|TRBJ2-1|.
ASSPSFPGHEQF
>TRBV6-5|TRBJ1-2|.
ASSTGPGNYGYT
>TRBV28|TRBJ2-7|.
ASSPLSSSYEQY